This TCR beta chain was sequenced in a study of shared clonotypes between healthy human individuals. This CDR3 is built from 13 residues. CDR1 is LGHNA and CDR2 is YNFKEQ in the germline V gene. The V and J ends lost 4 bases and 7 bases respectively, with 13 bases between them. An approximately 210 ng quantity of DNA, 29,000 or so T cell genomes, went into the sorted-subset replicate PCRs. Method: immunoSEQ multiplex PCR; TCRdb's copy keeps in-frame clones and lacks some. The repertoire holds fewer than 3 million clones, with 85% to 95% as singletons. The chain combines TRBV4-2 with TRBJ2-5; no clear D gene. The sequence was collected from a man aged 18-30 years in good health. Some clones in this sample may be carry-over from other donors' samples. Sequencing was performed on naive CD4+ T cells from PBMCs. Subset in this sample: CD45RA+ positively selected. The CDR3 reads CASSRDSMGTQYF. The CDR3, as DNA: TGTGCCAGCAGCCGCGACTCCATGGGGACCCAGTACTTC.